One TCR beta chain is described in this entry. This CDR3 spans 13 amino acids. V gave up 6 bases and J gave up 10 bases, with 15 bases separating them. These data originate in a study of blood T cells in healthy people across ages. Alongside a J-beta primer mix, a sample-barcoded 5' primer served in a second PCR lasting roughly 6 to 12 cycles. Each TCR beta cDNA got a 12-nucleotide random molecular identifier. TCRdb reprocessed the 5' RACE reads via MiXCR and lists one record per CDR3 protein. The sample carries about 1.4 million distinct CDR3 sequences, 45% to 70% recorded once. The sequenced sample was blood. This chain joins TRBV12-3 or TRBV12-4 and TRBJ1-4; D ambiguous. This TCR was sampled from a man in his late teens or twenties in good health. DNA of the CDR3: TGTGCCAGCAGCTACGAACCTAAGGGAAAACTGTTTTTT. This codes for CASSYEPKGKLFF.